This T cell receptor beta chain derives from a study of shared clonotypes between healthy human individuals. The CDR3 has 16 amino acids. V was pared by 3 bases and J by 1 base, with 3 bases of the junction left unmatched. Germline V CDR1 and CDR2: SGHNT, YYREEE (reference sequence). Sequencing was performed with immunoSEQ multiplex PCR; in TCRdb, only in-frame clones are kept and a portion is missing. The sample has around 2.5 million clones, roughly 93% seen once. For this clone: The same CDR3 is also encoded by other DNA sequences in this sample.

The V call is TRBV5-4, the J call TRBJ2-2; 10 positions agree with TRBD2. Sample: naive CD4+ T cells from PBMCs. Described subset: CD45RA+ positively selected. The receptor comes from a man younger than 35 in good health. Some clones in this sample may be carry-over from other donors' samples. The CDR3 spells CASSSLAGVNTGELFF. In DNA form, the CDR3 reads TGTGCCAGCAGCTCCCTAGCGGGAGTGAACACCGGGGAGCTGTTTTTT.